These 14 T cell receptor beta chains were sequenced from one sample in a study of beta chain features in type 1 diabetes. Study-wide results and caveats: Among all four CD4+ subsets, Type 1 diabetes patients had TCRB CDR3s that were moderately but significantly shorter.

Expressed TCRB transcripts got sequenced, as all isolated RNA was reverse transcribed. Using immunoSEQ multiplex PCR, the repertoire was profiled, and TCRdb retains in-frame clones only, with some absent. The data hold under 850,000 clones, with around an eighth observed a single time. Their antigens are not known. Sequenced input: naive CD4+ T cells from blood. Every receptor here comes from a man between 18 and 29 years old with type 1 diabetes.

There are a few counts of this clone. The chain uses TRBV18 and TRBJ2-7, with TRBD1 as a possible D gene (6 bases). With 4 bases removed from V and 1 base from J, the gap between germline ends came to 17 bases. This CDR3 region has 16 residues. Germline CDR1 reads KGHSH; CDR2 reads LQKENI. CDR3 DNA sequence: TGTGCCAGCTCACGGTCAATAACAGGGCCTTCCTACGAGCAGTACTTC. Its protein is CASSRSITGPSYEQYF.

This chain uses TRBV11-2 with TRBJ2-3; D is unresolved. The V end lost 5 bases, the J end lost 5 bases, and 8 bases lay between the germline ends. CDR1 and CDR2 (germline): SGHAT, FQNNGV. CDR3 length: 12 residues. The CDR3 nucleotides are TGTGCCAGCAGCCCCCCCGGAGATACGCAGTATTTT. Amino acid sequence: CASSPPGDTQYF. Full variable domain (outside the CDR3, taken from reference TRBV11-2 and TRBJ2-3): EAGVAQSPRYKIIEKRQSVAFWCNPISGHATLYWYQQILGQGPKLLIQFQNNGVVDDSQLPKDRFSAERLKGVDSTLKIQPAKLEDSAVYLCASSPPGDTQYFGPGTRLTVL.

V is TRBV7-2 and J is TRBJ2-4; D unresolved. Germline V gene lookup returns CDR1 SGHTA and CDR2 FQGNSA. Trimming removed 4 bases from V and 8 bases from J, with 21 bases in between. CDR3 length: 16 residues. CDR3 sequence (DNA): TGTGCCAGCAGCTCTCCCCCTCAATGGGTAGAGGACATTCAGTACTTC. It encodes CASSSPPQWVEDIQYF.

This clone has only a few counts. The chain couples TRBV4-1 to TRBJ2-1; possibly TRBD2 for D (7 bases). This CDR3 is 16 amino acids long. With 0 bases removed from V and 8 bases from J, the gap between germline ends came to 17 bases. The germline V gene has CDR1 MGHRA and CDR2 YSYEKL. For the CDR3, the DNA is TGCGCCAGCAGCCAAGAAGAAGGGGGGGCCCGACATGAGCAGTTCTTC. This translates into CASSQEEGGARHEQFF.

The chain is built from TRBV2 and TRBJ1-5; D is unresolved. The CDR3 covers 15 residues. In germline, CDR1 is SNHLY, CDR2 FYNNEI. The germline V and J ends were trimmed by 2 bases and 0 bases, with 8 bases remaining between them. CDR3 DNA: TGTGCCAGCAGTGAATTGGGGAATAGCAATCAGCCCCAGCATTTT. Translated: CASSELGNSNQPQHF.

The CDR3 DNA follows: TGTGCCAGCAGCGTAGGACTAGCGGACTCCTACGAGCAGTACTTC. Translation gives CASSVGLADSYEQYF. The chain links TRBV9 to TRBJ2-7; 9 bases map to TRBD2. The CDR3 loop spans 15 amino acids. Germline V lookup: CDR1 SGDLS, CDR2 YYNGEE. V lost 0 bases, J lost 0 bases, and 1 base stayed unmatched.

A few counts support this clone. The chain joins TRBV18 to TRBJ1-6; possibly TRBD1 for D (5 bases). Germline CDR1 and CDR2: KGHSH and LQKENI. Trimming pared 3 bases from V and 0 bases from J, leaving 9 bases between. The CDR3 runs to 16 residues. CDR3 amino acids: CASSPPGISYNSPLHF. The CDR3, as DNA: TGTGCCAGCTCACCGCCAGGGATCTCCTATAATTCACCCCTCCACTTT. Full variable domain (outside the CDR3, taken from reference TRBV18 and TRBJ1-6): NAGVMQNPRHLVRRRGQEARLRCSPMKGHSHVYWYRQLPEEGLKFMVYLQKENIIDESGMPKERFSAEFPKEGPSILRIQQVVRGDSAAYFCASSPPGISYNSPLHFGNGTRLTVT.

V usage is TRBV29-1 and J usage is TRBJ2-2; 8 bases match TRBD2. The CDR3 has 13 amino acids. The V gene's germline CDR1 is SQVTM and CDR2 ANQGSEA. J lost 7 bases, V lost 6 bases, and 7 bases had no gene match. CDR3 protein: CSVGLDEDGELFF. CDR3 DNA sequence: TGCAGCGTGGGACTAGACGAAGACGGGGAGCTGTTTTTT.

The J gene is TRBJ2-1, the V gene TRBV2, with a possible D match to TRBD1 (5 bases). Germline V lookup: CDR1 SNHLY, CDR2 FYNNEI. Trimming shortened V by 7 bases and J by 5 bases, and 18 bases separated the two germline ends. This CDR3 has 15 residues. The CDR3, as DNA: TGTGCCAGCAAAGCTTGGACACCGCAGAACAATGAGCAGTTCTTC. Translation gives CASKAWTPQNNEQFF.

This clone was seen more than once but under ten times. V is TRBV18 and J is TRBJ1-2; maybe TRBD1 (5 bases). The V end lost 3 bases, the J end lost 7 bases, and 9 bases lay between the germline ends. Looked up from germline, CDR1 is KGHSH and CDR2 is LQKENI. This CDR3 region has 12 residues. The CDR3 DNA follows: TGTGCCAGCTCACCGAGGGACTCTGGCTACACCTTC. This gives the protein CASSPRDSGYTF.

This clone has just a few counts. The same CDR3 can be traced to other DNA sequences in this sample. The rearrangement joins TRBV10-3 to TRBJ2-3; 9 nucleotides agree with TRBD1. V shed 6 bases and J 1 base; nucleotides not matched to a gene: 5. Germline CDR1 is ENHRY and CDR2 is SYGVKD. This CDR3 comprises 15 residues. The CDR3 region has the DNA TGTGCCATCAGGGGGACAGGGTCTGGCACAGATACGCAGTATTTT. Residues: CAIRGTGSGTDTQYF.

This chain links TRBV11-2 with TRBJ2-1; D remains ambiguous. The CDR3 contains 16 residues. Germline V CDR1 and CDR2: SGHAT, FQNNGV. The germline V and J ends were trimmed by 5 bases and 0 bases, with 14 bases remaining between them. CDR3 nucleotides: TGTGCCAGCAGCCCCTTGGTAGGTAGCTCCTACAATGAGCAGTTCTTC. This gives the protein CASSPLVGSSYNEQFF.

The chain has TRBV4-1 and TRBJ2-4; D may be TRBD1 (5 bases). This CDR3 contains 15 residues. Trimming took off 3 bases at V and 0 bases at J, with 9 bases between the two ends. Germline assignment: CDR1 MGHRA and CDR2 YSYEKL. In nucleotides, the CDR3 is TGCGCCAGCAGCCAGATGGGGCTAGCCAAAAACATTCAGTACTTC. Encoded protein: CASSQMGLAKNIQYF.

The J gene is TRBJ1-2, the V gene TRBV28; 8 bases align to TRBD1. The CDR3 is made up of 15 amino acids. CDR1 and CDR2 (germline): MDHEN, SYDVKM. Trimming at V came to 7 bases and at J to 5 bases, leaving 12 bases not matched to a gene. CDR3 region: CASISGQGAGYGYTF. CDR3 nucleotide sequence: TGTGCCAGCATCTCGGGGCAGGGGGCGGGATATGGCTACACCTTC.